The T cell receptor beta chain described here comes from a study of blood T cell repertoires in COVID-19. Looking at the study overall: PBMCs, B-cell-depleted T cells, or T cells provided the cDNA or gDNA that made up the material.

Germline V gene sequence: CDR1 MGHRA, CDR2 YSYEKL. The V gene lost 1 base and the J gene lost 8 bases, with 14 bases spanning the gap. CDR3 length: 15 residues. Per the original methods: Amplification of reference gene primers provided the estimated nucleated cell counts. TCRdb's copy holds only in-frame clones and misses some; the assay was immunoSEQ multiplex PCR. V, J and clone size are taken as reported in that table, and D and trimming were inferred from the DNA itself. The profile shows over 150,000 clones, 70% to 90% of them singletons. This sequence was found in a woman aged 80 or over with COVID-19, enrolled during active disease. Specimen: peripheral blood. This rearrangement joins TRBV4-1 to TRBJ2-2; D remains unclear. The CDR3 nucleotides read TGCGCCAGCAGCCAAGTCAGGTTAGGCGCGGGGGAGCTGTTTTTT. As protein: CASSQVRLGAGELFF.